This T cell receptor beta chain is from a study of T cell responses to AZD1222 COVID-19 vaccine. Findings and limits, study-wide: Targets within unmutated variant regions were reportedly found for nearly half of spike-specific TCRs. Spike-specific TCRs gained breadth and depth after people received two AZD1222 doses.

The V gene lost 0 bases and the J gene lost 8 bases, with 19 bases spanning the gap. CDR3 length equals 15 residues. Germline V gene data show CDR1 as GTSNPN and CDR2 as SVGIG (reference sequence). Sequencing was performed with immunoSEQ multiplex PCR; in TCRdb, only in-frame clones are kept and a portion is missing. The profile covers approximately 140,000 clones, with 80% to 95% appearing a single time and roughly 1.1% taken by the ten largest. Concerning this clone itself: Its antigen remains unknown.

Sequences were derived from peripheral blood, sampled 28 days after the second AZD1222 dose. This receptor was identified in an adult who received the AZD1222 COVID-19 vaccine. V is TRBV30 and J is TRBJ1-2; D call uncertain. CDR3 protein: CAWSVRKGLSRGYTF. In nucleotides, the CDR3 is TGTGCCTGGAGTGTAAGGAAAGGGCTGTCGCGGGGCTACACCTTC. Full variable domain (remainder filled in from reference TRBV30 and TRBJ1-2): SQTIHQWPATLVQPVGSPLSLECTVEGTSNPNLYWYRQAAGRGLQLLFYSVGIGQISSEVPQNLSASRPQDRQFILSSKKLLLSDSGFYLCAWSVRKGLSRGYTFGSGTRLTVV.